The TCR beta chain described here comes from a study of blood T cell repertoires in COVID-19. Authors' analysis steps: Nucleated cell counts were estimated from reference gene primer amplification. Using immunoSEQ multiplex PCR, the repertoire was profiled, and TCRdb retains in-frame clones only, with some absent. V, J and clone size were drawn from that table, and D and trimming were deduced from the DNA. The profile shows about 72,000 clones, about four fifths of them singletons. Germline V gene sequence: CDR1 SGHAT, CDR2 FQNNGV. CDR3 length: 14 residues. V is TRBV11-2 and J is TRBJ2-5, with 9 bases aligning to TRBD1. Near its end, the DNA agrees better with TRBJ2-7, so the J call may be wrong. Sample: peripheral blood. The TCR comes from a human donor in a cohort sampled during active COVID-19. The CDR3 loop reads CASSFGTGYREQYF. CDR3 coding DNA: TGTGCCAGCAGCTTTGGGACAGGGTACCGCGAGCAGTACTTC.